The source of this T cell receptor (beta chain) is a study of CD8 T cells in ankylosing spondylitis. Regarding the study as a whole: Ankylosing spondylitis blood seemed to carry a telltale TCR beta motif made of eight or nine highly homologous variants.

This clonotype was counted many times. Its specificity is unknown. Preparation of TCR beta libraries was done by quantitative 5'-RACE with molecular barcodes. MiXCR was run by TCRdb on the 5' RACE reads, yielding one entry per CDR3 protein. The top ten clones hold 3% to 4% of a sample with about 39,000 distinct CDR3 sequences, under 4.5% of them seen once. Per the germline V gene, CDR1 is SGDLS and CDR2 is YYNGEE. V lost 3 bases and J 0 bases, leaving 18 bases between the germline ends. The CDR3 spans 17 residues. Sequenced sample: blood, either unsorted or a sorted T cell fraction (not recorded which). The clonotype comes from a female donor with ankylosing spondylitis or in good health (not recorded which). This chain connects TRBV9 to TRBJ1-2; tentative D call: TRBD1 (5 bases). The DNA of the CDR3 is TGTGCCAGCAGCGCACAACAGGCATCGCGGCCTAACTATGGCTACACCTTC. Translating it yields CASSAQQASRPNYGYTF.